This T cell receptor (beta chain) was retrieved from a study of shared clonotypes between healthy human individuals. Study-level results: It was observed that approximately 5% of naive CD4 clonotypes were shared across a few donors.

Trimming took off 4 bases at V and 0 bases at J, with 15 bases between the two ends. Germline lookup yields CDR1 SQVTM and CDR2 ANQGSEA. The CDR3 extends over 16 amino acids. Naive CD4+ cells were CD45RA-selected; the remaining cells were memory. To note about this clone: What it binds is not known.

This table comes from immunoSEQ multiplex PCR, and its TCRdb copy is limited to in-frame clones, with some not included. This repertoire shows over a million clones, about four fifths found once; its top ten account for more than 0.55%. Material for sequencing was memory CD4+ T cells from PBMCs. The subset: CD45RA-negative fraction. The chain joins TRBV29-1 to TRBJ2-2, with D possibly matching TRBD1 (6 bases). The sequence came from a man between 18 and 35 years old in good health. Some clones in this sample may be carry-over from other donors' samples. The CDR3 coding sequence is TGCAGCGTTGCCGCGACAGGCCTTACGAACACCGGGGAGCTGTTTTTT. As protein: CSVAATGLTNTGELFF.